This T cell receptor beta chain was recovered during a study of T cells in women clearing cervical HPV infection. The method was immunoSEQ multiplex PCR; TCRdb's version includes in-frame clones alone and lacks a portion of them. Its table lists tens of thousands of clones. Concerning this clone: The read is 3 residues too short to cover the CDR3 end, so that end is filled in from the germline J gene.

The V end lost 6 bases, the J end lost 0 bases, and 8 bases lay between the germline ends. The CDR3 consists of 13 residues. Per germline, CDR1 SGHRS and CDR2 YFSETQ. The chain couples TRBV5-1 to TRBJ2-3; tentatively, D is TRBD2 (6 bases). The clonotype originates from a woman aged 18 to 75 with a cervical HPV16 infection that either progressed to CIN3+ or cleared (not recorded which). Sequencing was carried out using blood buffy coat. The CDR3 spells CASTGTSTDTQYF. CDR3 DNA (partial): TGCGCCAGCACGGGGACTAGCACAGATACG. The whole variable domain, filled in from reference TRBV5-1 and TRBJ2-3, reads KAGVTQTPRYLIKTRGQQVTLSCSPISGHRSVSWYQQTPGQGLQFLFEYFSETQRNKGNFPGRFSGRQFSNSRSEMNVSTLELGDSALYLCASTGTSTDTQYFGPGTRLTVL.